This T cell receptor beta chain was obtained from a study of CD8+ T cells in alopecia areata. Study-level results: Clonality was higher in lesional than normal scalp, especially in alopecia totalis/universalis.

The CDR3 extends over 15 amino acids. Trimming shortened V by 4 bases and J by 5 bases, and 18 bases separated the two germline ends. Germline V gene sequence: CDR1 MNHEY, CDR2 SVGAGI. cDNA serving as the sequencing template came from extracted, reverse transcribed RNA. The repertoire was sequenced with immunoSEQ multiplex PCR; TCRdb's copy has only in-frame clones and lacks some. Of approximately 210,000 clones listed, under 80% are singletons. On this clone itself: Its target is unknown.

Specified treatment: oral pan-JAK inhibitor, 5-10 mg twice daily. The sequenced sample was CD4+ T cells sorted from blood, obtained at week 49, from a patient treated with tofacitinib. This chain connects TRBV6-5 to TRBJ2-7; tentatively, D is TRBD2 (5 bases). This TCR was sampled from a human donor with alopecia areata. For the CDR3, the DNA is TGTGCCAGCAGTTCAGTCGGACTTATGGCCCACGAGCAGTACTTC. Translating it yields CASSSVGLMAHEQYF.